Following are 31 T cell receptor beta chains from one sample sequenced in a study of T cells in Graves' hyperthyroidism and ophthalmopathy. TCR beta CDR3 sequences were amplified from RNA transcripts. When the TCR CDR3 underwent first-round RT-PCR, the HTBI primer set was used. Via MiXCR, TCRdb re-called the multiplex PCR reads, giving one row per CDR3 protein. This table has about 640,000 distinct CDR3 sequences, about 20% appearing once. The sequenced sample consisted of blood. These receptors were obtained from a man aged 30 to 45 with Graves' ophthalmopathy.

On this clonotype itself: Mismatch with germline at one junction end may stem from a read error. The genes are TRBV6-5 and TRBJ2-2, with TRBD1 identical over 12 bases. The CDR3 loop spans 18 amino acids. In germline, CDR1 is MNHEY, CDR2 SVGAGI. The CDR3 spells CARSYQGQGAPNTGELFF. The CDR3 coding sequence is TGTGCCAGGAGTTACCAGGGACAGGGGGCTCCAAACACCGGGGAGCTGTTTTTT.

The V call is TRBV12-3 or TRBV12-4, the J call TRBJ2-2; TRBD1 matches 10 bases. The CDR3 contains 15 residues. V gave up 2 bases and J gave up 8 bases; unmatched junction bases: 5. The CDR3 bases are TGTGCCAGCAGTTTACCCTGGACAGGGGGGGGGGAGCTGTTTTTT. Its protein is CASSLPWTGGGELFF.

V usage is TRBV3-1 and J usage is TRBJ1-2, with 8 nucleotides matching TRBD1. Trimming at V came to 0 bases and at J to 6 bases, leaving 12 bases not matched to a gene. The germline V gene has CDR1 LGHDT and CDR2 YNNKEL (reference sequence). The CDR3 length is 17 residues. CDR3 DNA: TGTGCCAGCAGCCAAGATCTCGGCCGGACAGGGAATGATGGCTACACCTTC. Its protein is CASSQDLGRTGNDGYTF.

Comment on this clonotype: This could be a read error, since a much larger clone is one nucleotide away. The CDR3 DNA reads TGTGCCAGCAAACCCCCGGCTAGCGGGAACAATGAGCAGTACTTC. As protein: CASKPPASGNNEQYF. The rearrangement uses TRBV2 and TRBJ2-7; 9 bases align to TRBD2. Germline V gives CDR1 SNHLY, CDR2 FYNNEI. The CDR3 extends over 15 amino acids. With 7 bases clipped from V and 7 bases from J, the junction kept 14 bases outside the gene matches.

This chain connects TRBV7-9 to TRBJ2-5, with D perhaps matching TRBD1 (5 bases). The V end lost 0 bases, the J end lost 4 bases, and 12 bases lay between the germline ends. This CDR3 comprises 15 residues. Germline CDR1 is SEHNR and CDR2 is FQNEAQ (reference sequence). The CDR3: CASSLAGRPRETQYF. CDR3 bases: TGTGCCAGCAGCTTAGCGGGGCGGCCCCGAGAGACCCAGTACTTC.

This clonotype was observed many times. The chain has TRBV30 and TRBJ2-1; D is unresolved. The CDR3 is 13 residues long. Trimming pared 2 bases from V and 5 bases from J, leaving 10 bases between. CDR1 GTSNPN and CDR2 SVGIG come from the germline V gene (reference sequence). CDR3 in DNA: TGTGCCTGGAGTCCACGACTGAACAATGAGCAGTTCTTC. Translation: CAWSPRLNNEQFF.

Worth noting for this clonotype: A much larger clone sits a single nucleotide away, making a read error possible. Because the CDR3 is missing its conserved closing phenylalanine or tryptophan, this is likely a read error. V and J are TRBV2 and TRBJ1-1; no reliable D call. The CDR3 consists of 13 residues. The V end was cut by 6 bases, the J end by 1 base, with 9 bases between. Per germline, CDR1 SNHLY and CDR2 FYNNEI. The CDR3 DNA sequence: TGTGCCAGCAGGTGGGCAGAGAACACTGAAGCTTTCCTT. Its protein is CASRWAENTEAFL.

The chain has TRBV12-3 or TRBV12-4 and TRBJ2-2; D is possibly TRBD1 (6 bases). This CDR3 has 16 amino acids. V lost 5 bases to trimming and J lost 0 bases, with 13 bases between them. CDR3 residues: CASSPVGQSNTGELFF. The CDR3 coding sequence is TGTGCCAGCAGTCCTGTTGGACAGTCGAACACCGGGGAGCTGTTTTTT.

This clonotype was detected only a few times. As DNA, the CDR3 is TGCGCCAGCAGCTTGGGGACTAGCGGGAGTTACGAGACCCAGTACTTC. It codes for CASSLGTSGSYETQYF. The gene calls are TRBV10-2 and TRBJ2-5; 14 positions match TRBD2. From germline, CDR1 is WSHSY and CDR2 SAAADI. The CDR3 totals 16 residues. V gave up 6 bases and J gave up 5 bases; unmatched junction bases: 8.

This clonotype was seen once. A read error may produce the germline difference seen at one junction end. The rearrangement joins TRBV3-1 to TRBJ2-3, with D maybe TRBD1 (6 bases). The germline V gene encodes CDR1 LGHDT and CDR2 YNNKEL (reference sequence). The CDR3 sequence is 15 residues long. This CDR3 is CASSPGEYSTDAQYF. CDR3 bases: TGTGCCAGCAGCCCAGGGGAATATAGCACAGATGCGCAGTATTTT.

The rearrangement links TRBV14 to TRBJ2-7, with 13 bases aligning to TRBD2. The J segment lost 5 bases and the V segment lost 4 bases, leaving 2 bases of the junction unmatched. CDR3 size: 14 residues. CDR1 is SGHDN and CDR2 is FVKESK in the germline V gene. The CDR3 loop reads CASSPGTSGDEQYF. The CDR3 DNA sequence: TGTGCCAGCAGCCCCGGGACTAGCGGGGACGAGCAGTACTTC.

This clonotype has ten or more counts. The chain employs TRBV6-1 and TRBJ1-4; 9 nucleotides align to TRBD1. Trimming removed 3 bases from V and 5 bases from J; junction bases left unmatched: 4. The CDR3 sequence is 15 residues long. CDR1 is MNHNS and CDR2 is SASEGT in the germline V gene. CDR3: CASSDSGTGNEKLFF. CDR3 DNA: TGTGCCAGCAGTGATTCGGGGACAGGGAATGAAAAACTGTTTTTT.

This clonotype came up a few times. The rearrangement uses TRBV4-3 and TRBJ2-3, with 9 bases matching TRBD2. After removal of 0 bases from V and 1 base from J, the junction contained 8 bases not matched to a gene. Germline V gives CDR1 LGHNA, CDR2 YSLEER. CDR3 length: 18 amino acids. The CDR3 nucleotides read TGCGCCAGCAGCCAAGATCTAGCGGGACCCCCTGGCACAGATACGCAGTATTTT. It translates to CASSQDLAGPPGTDTQYF.

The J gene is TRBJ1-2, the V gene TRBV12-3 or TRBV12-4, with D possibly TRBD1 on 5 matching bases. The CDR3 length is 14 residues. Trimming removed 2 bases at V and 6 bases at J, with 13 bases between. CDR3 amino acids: CASSLRGLRNGYTF. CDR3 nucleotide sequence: TGTGCCAGCAGTTTAAGGGGACTTCGGAATGGCTACACCTTC.

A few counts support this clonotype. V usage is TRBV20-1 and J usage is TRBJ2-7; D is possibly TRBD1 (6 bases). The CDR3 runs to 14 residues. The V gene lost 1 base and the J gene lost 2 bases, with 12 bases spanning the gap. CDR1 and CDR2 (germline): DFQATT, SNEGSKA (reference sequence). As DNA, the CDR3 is TGCAGTGCTAGAGCCGCTAGACAGGCCTACGAGCAGTACTTC. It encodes CSARAARQAYEQYF.

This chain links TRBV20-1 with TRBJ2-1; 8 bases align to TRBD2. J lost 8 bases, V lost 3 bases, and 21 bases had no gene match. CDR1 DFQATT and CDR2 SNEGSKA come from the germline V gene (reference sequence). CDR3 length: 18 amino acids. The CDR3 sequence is CSASGASGSSGFYDEQFF. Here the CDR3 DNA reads TGCAGTGCTAGTGGGGCTAGCGGGTCAAGTGGGTTTTACGATGAGCAGTTCTTC.

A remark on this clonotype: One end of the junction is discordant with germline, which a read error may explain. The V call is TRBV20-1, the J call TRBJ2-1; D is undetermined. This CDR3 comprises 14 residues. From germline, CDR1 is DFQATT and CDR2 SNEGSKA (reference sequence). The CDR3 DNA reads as TGCAGTGCTAGAGATCAGCTCGACCCCAATGAGCTGTTCTTC. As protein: CSARDQLDPNELFF.

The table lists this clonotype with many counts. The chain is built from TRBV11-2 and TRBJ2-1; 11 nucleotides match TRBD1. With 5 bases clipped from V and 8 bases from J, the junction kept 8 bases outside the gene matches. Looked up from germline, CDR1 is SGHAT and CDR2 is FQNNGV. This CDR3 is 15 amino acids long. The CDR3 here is CASSAGTGGGYEQFF. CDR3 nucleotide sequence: TGTGCCAGCAGCGCCGGGACAGGGGGGGGGTATGAGCAGTTCTTC.

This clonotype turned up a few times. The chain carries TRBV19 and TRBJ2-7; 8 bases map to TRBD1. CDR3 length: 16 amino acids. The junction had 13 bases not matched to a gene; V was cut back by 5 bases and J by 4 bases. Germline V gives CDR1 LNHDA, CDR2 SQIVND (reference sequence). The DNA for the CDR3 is TGTGCCAGTAGTGCAGACAACCGGGACAGGAGTTACGAGCAGTACTTC. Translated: CASSADNRDRSYEQYF. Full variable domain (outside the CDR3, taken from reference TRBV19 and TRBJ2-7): DGGITQSPKYLFRKEGQNVTLSCEQNLNHDAMYWYRQDPGQGLRLIYYSQIVNDFQKGDIAEGYSVSREKKESFPLTVTSAQKNPTAFYLCASSADNRDRSYEQYFGPGTRLTVT.

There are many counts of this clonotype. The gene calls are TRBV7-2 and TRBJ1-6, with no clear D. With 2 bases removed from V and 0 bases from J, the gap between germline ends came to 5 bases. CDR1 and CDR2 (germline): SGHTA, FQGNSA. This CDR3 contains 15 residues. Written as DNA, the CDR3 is TGTGCCAGCAGCTTAACCGGCTCCTATAATTCACCCCTCCACTTT. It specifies CASSLTGSYNSPLHF.

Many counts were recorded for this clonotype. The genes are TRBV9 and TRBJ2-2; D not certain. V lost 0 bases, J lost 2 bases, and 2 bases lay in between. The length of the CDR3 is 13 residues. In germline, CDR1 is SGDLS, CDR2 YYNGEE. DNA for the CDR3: TGTGCCAGCAGCGTAGGAAACACCGGGGAGCTGTTTTTT. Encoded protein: CASSVGNTGELFF.

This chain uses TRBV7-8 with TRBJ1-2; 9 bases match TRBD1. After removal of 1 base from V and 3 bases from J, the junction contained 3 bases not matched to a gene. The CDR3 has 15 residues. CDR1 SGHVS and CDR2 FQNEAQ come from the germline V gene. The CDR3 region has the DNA TGTGCCAGCAGCTTAGATACAGGGGGCGACTATGGCTACACCTTC. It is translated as CASSLDTGGDYGYTF. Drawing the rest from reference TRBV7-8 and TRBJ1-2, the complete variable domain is GAGVSQSPRYKVAKRGQDVALRCDPISGHVSLFWYQQALGQGPEFLTYFQNEAQLDKSGLPSDRFFAERPEGSVSTLKIQRTQQEDSAVYLCASSLDTGGDYGYTFGSGTRLTVV.

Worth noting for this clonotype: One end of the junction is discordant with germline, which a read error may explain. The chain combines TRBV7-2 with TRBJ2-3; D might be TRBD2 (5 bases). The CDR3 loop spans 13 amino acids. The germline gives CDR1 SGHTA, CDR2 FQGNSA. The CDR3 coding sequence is TGTGCCTGCAGCTTTACGGGGACAGATACGCAGTATTTT. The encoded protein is CACSFTGTDTQYF.

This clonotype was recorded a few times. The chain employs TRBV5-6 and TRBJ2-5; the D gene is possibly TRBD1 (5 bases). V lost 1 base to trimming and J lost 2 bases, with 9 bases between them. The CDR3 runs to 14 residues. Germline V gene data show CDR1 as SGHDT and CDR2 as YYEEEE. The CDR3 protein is CASSLQQGQETQYF. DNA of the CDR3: TGTGCCAGCAGCTTGCAGCAGGGTCAAGAGACCCAGTACTTC. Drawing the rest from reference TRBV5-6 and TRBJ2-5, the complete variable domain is DAGVTQSPTHLIKTRGQQVTLRCSPKSGHDTVSWYQQALGQGPQFIFQYYEEEERQRGNFPDRFSGHQFPNYSSELNVNALLLGDSALYLCASSLQQGQETQYFGPGTRLLVL.

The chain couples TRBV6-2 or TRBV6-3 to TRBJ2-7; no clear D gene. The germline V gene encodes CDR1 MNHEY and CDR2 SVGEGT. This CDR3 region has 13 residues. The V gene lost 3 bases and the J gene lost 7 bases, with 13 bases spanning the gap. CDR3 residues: CASSYGRHEEQYF. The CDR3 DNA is TGTGCCAGCAGTTATGGGCGCCATGAGGAGCAGTACTTC.

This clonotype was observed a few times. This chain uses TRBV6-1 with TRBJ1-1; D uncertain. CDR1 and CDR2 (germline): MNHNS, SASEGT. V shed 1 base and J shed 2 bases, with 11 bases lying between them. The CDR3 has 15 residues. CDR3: CASSEVAGYNTEAFF. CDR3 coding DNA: TGTGCCAGCAGTGAAGTCGCAGGATACAACACTGAAGCTTTCTTT.

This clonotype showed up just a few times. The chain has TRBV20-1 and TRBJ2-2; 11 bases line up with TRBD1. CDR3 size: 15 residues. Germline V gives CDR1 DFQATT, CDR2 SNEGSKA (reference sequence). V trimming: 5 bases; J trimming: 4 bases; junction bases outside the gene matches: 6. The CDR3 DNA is TGCAGTGCTCGCCTCGGGACAGGGGGCACCGGGGAGCTGTTTTTT. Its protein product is CSARLGTGGTGELFF.

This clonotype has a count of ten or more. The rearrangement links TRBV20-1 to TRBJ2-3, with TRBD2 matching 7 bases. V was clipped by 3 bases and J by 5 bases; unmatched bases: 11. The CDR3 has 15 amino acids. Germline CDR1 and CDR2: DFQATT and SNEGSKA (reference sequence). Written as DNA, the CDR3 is TGCAGTGCTAGGATTGCGCGGGAGATTTTAGATACGCAGTATTTT. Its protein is CSARIAREILDTQYF.

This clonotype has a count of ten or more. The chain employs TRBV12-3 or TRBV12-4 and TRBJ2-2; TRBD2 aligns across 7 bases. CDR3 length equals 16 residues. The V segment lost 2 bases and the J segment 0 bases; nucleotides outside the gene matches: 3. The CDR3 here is CASSLWEGANTGELFF. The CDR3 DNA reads TGTGCCAGCAGTTTATGGGAGGGAGCGAACACCGGGGAGCTGTTTTTT.

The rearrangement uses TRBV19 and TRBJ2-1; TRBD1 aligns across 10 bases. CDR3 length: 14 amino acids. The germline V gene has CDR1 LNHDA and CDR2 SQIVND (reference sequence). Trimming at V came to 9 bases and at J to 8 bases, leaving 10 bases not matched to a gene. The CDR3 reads CASHDRGLSDEQFF. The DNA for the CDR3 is TGTGCCAGCCACGACAGGGGGCTTAGCGATGAGCAGTTCTTC.

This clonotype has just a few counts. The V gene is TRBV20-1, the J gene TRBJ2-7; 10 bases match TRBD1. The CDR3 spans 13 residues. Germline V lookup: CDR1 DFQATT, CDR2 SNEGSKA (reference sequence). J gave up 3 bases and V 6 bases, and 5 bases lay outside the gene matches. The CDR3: CSARDRGGYEQYF. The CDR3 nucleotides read TGCAGTGCCAGGGACAGGGGAGGCTACGAGCAGTACTTC.